Listed here are 31 T cell receptor beta chains from one sample, sequenced in a study of tumor and adjacent non-tumor tissue in lung cancer. A modified ARM-PCR protocol with three rounds of nested PCR amplified TCRbeta. TCRdb independently ran MiXCR on the multiplex PCR reads; one entry per CDR3 protein. The table includes 50,000 to 70,000 distinct CDR3 sequences, about 63% detected once. No cell sorting was done before RNA was extracted from the tissue. More than 3 cm separated this lung sample from the edge of the tumor. Sequencing was done on a sample of distant non-tumor lung tissue. These receptors were obtained from a man in his 70s with non-small cell lung cancer.

Remarks on this clonotype: This likely comes from a read error, as the CDR3 has no conserved phenylalanine or tryptophan at its end. The DNA is omitted, as the CDR3 cannot be located on it reliably, and the CDR3 follows TCRdb's listing. The chain has TRBV11-2 and TRBJ2-2; TRBD1, the table's D call, lacks a check against the DNA. The germline V gene has CDR1 SGHAT and CDR2 FQNNGV. The CDR3 comprises 13 residues, both ends counted. Here the CDR3 reads CAISPQGTGELFL.

This clonotype was found many times. The chain links TRBV12-3 or TRBV12-4 to TRBJ1-2; tentatively, D is TRBD1 (6 bases). The CDR3 consists of 14 residues. V dropped 3 bases and J dropped 2 bases, with 10 bases sitting between them. The CDR3 DNA reads as TGTGCCAGCAGTTTCGGGGGGCGAAACTATGGCTACACCTTC. Translated: CASSFGGRNYGYTF.

This clonotype was observed a few times. The junction departs from germline at one end; a sequencing error may be responsible. The CDR3 sequence is CTSSLGPRGAGNGYTF. The CDR3 bases are TGTACCAGCAGCTTAGGACCCAGGGGGGCCGGCAATGGCTACACCTTC. The gene calls are TRBV13 and TRBJ1-2, with 7 bases matching TRBD1. Germline V gene data show CDR1 as PRHDT and CDR2 as FYEKMQ (reference sequence). This CDR3 has 16 residues. The full variable domain, completed using reference TRBV13 and TRBJ1-2, is AAGVIQSPRHLIKEKRETATLKCYPIPRHDTVYWYQQGPGQDPQFLISFYEKMQSDKGSIPDRFSAQQFSDYHSELNMSSLELGDSALYFCTSSLGPRGAGNGYTFGSGTRLTVV.

On this clonotype: This may arise from a read error, as a much more abundant clone is one base away. Given the absence of the conserved phenylalanine or tryptophan at the CDR3 end, a read error is likely. The gene calls are TRBV30 and TRBJ1-1; possible D gene TRBD1, 5 bases. Per germline, CDR1 GTSNPN and CDR2 SVGIG (reference sequence). V was shortened by 3 bases and J by 3 bases, with 8 bases between the two germline ends. The CDR3 loop spans 12 amino acids. CDR3: CAWRGGDTEAFL. The DNA for the CDR3 is TGTGCCTGGAGGGGGGGGGACACTGAAGCTTTCTTA.

The table lists this clonotype with a few counts. A read error is possible here, since a much larger clone lies one base away. The V call is TRBV28, the J call TRBJ2-3, with a possible D match to TRBD2 (5 bases). This CDR3 has 14 amino acids. Germline-derived CDR1 and CDR2 are MDHEN and SYDVKM. Trimming stripped 2 bases from V and 3 bases from J, with 9 bases between. The CDR3: CASSLVGVTDTQYF. CDR3 DNA: TGTGCCAGCAGTTTAGTGGGAGTGACAGATACGCAGTATTTT.

Many counts were recorded for this clonotype. The chain carries TRBV11-2 and TRBJ2-7; unclear D gene. The CDR3 extends over 14 amino acids. The V gene's germline CDR1 is SGHAT and CDR2 FQNNGV. The germline V and J ends were trimmed by 6 bases and 2 bases, with 14 bases remaining between them. CDR3 amino acids: CASSHSDPPYEQYF. The DNA of the CDR3 is TGTGCCAGCAGTCATTCAGACCCCCCCTACGAGCAGTACTTC.

This clonotype was counted many times. A much larger clone differs by one base, so this may be a read error. This sequence joins TRBV11-2 and TRBJ1-1; D uncertain. V was cut by 6 bases and J by 5 bases, with 16 bases left in between. CDR3 size: 14 residues. Germline CDR1 is SGHAT and CDR2 is FQNNGV. In DNA, the CDR3 is TGTGCCAGCAGGCGACGACGAGGGTATACTGAAGCTTTCTTT. This encodes CASRRRRGYTEAFF.

Concerning this clonotype itself: Germline is not matched at one junction end, which may reflect a read error. The V call is TRBV12-3 or TRBV12-4, the J call TRBJ2-3; 8 positions match TRBD1. The CDR3 loop spans 14 amino acids. CDR3 sequence (DNA): TGTGCCAGCAGTCCAGGGGGCACCACAGATACACAGTATTTT. This sequence encodes CASSPGGTTDTQYF.

This clonotype showed up just once. At one of its ends the junction is not consistent with the germline gene, which may arise from a read error. The chain joins TRBV12-3 or TRBV12-4 to TRBJ2-7, with D unclear. The CDR3 extends over 12 amino acids. The CDR3 loop is CARSPTYYEQYF. The DNA for the CDR3 is TGTGCCAGGAGTCCGACATATTACGAGCAATACTTC.

J is TRBJ2-6 and V is TRBV20-1, with D possibly TRBD1 on 5 matching bases. Trimming pared 3 bases from V and 1 base from J, leaving 16 bases between. Germline CDR1 DFQATT, CDR2 SNEGSKA (reference sequence). The CDR3 has 17 residues. The DNA for the CDR3 is TGCAGTGCTAGTATGCTGGGGCGACTTTCTGGGGCCAACGTCCTGACTTTC. Its protein is CSASMLGRLSGANVLTF.

This chain uses TRBV11-2 with TRBJ2-7; 9 bases agree with TRBD1. The germline gives CDR1 SGHAT, CDR2 FQNNGV. CDR3 length: 13 amino acids. Trimming removed 5 bases from V and 5 bases from J; junction bases left unmatched: 4. CDR3 sequence: CASSGTGPHEQYF. DNA for the CDR3: TGTGCCAGCAGCGGGACAGGGCCCCACGAGCAGTACTTC.

This clonotype was counted only a few times. This chain joins TRBV11-2 and TRBJ2-6; tentative D call: TRBD2 (6 bases). V was trimmed by 10 bases and J by 0 bases, leaving 19 bases between them. Germline-derived CDR1 and CDR2 are SGHAT and FQNNGV. This CDR3 has 17 amino acids. CDR3 coding DNA: TGTGCCAACAGTTCCCGGGGAGGTAGCTCTGGGGCCAACGTCCTGACTTTC. This gives the protein CANSSRGGSSGANVLTF.

This clonotype appeared many times. This CDR3 is CASSWTGYEQYF. The CDR3 DNA follows: TGTGCCAGCAGCTGGACAGGGTACGAGCAGTACTTC. This chain connects TRBV7-9 to TRBJ2-7, with 8 bases that match TRBD1. V was clipped by 4 bases and J by 4 bases; unmatched bases: 0. Germline-derived CDR1 and CDR2 are SEHNR and FQNEAQ (reference sequence). The CDR3 runs 12 residues.

The chain is built from TRBV7-8 and TRBJ2-5; perhaps TRBD2 as D (5 bases). The CDR3 has 11 residues. The V end was cut by 5 bases, the J end by 11 bases, with 12 bases between. Germline V gene sequence: CDR1 SGHVS, CDR2 FQNEAQ. The CDR3 DNA reads as TGTGCCAGCAGCGCGACGGGGTCACAGTACTTC. Protein sequence: CASSATGSQYF. Together with reference TRBV7-8 and TRBJ2-5, the CDR3 gives the full variable domain: GAGVSQSPRYKVAKRGQDVALRCDPISGHVSLFWYQQALGQGPEFLTYFQNEAQLDKSGLPSDRFFAERPEGSVSTLKIQRTQQEDSAVYLCASSATGSQYFGPGTRLLVL.

This clonotype was observed a handful of times. V is TRBV6-5 and J is TRBJ1-2; the D gene is possibly TRBD1 (5 bases). Trimming pared 9 bases from V and 3 bases from J, leaving 20 bases between. CDR1 MNHEY and CDR2 SVGAGI come from the germline V gene. The CDR3 runs to 15 residues. In DNA form, the CDR3 reads TGTGCCAGTAGCTCCCGGGACGGAAGCCACTATGGCTACACCTTC. As protein: CASSSRDGSHYGYTF.

About this clonotype itself: Possible read error: a much larger clone is one base away. The V call is TRBV6-6, the J call TRBJ1-2; 7 bases agree with TRBD1. The CDR3 sequence is 15 residues long. The germline V gene encodes CDR1 MNHNY and CDR2 SVGAGI (reference sequence). Trimming at V came to 6 bases and at J to 7 bases, leaving 14 bases not matched to a gene. In DNA form, the CDR3 reads TGTGCCAGCAGCTTAAGCCGGGACAGCGGTTCTGGCTACACCTTC. Translated: CASSLSRDSGSGYTF.

A remark on this clonotype: A much larger clone lies one base from this, so it may be a read error. Here the CDR3 reads CASSREVGAGSTNTQYF. For the CDR3, the DNA is TGCGCCAGCAGCCGGGAAGTTGGGGCGGGAAGCACAAATACGCAGTATTTT. V usage is TRBV5-1 and J usage is TRBJ2-3; possible D gene TRBD2, 6 bases. The CDR3 loop spans 17 amino acids. Germline assignment: CDR1 SGHRS and CDR2 YFSETQ.

In this sample, this clonotype turned up a few times. V gene TRBV4-1 combines with J gene TRBJ2-2; D may be TRBD1 or TRBD2 (6 bases each). CDR1 is MGHRA, CDR2 YSYEKL, per germline. The ends were cut back, 0 bases at V and 9 bases at J, with 23 bases in the middle. The CDR3 consists of 18 residues. CDR3 protein: CASSQDRGQGLSQRELFF. The CDR3 region has the DNA TGCGCCAGCAGCCAAGATCGGGGGCAGGGGTTAAGCCAACGGGAGCTGTTTTTT.

Comments on this clonotype: A much larger clone lies one base from this, so it may be a read error. The chain couples TRBV6-1 to TRBJ2-3; 7 bases fit TRBD2. Germline-derived CDR1 and CDR2 are MNHNS and SASEGT. This CDR3 is 15 amino acids long. This chain's CDR3 is CASTRSLTSTDRQYF. The CDR3 region has the DNA TGTGCCAGCACCAGGTCACTGACTAGCACAGATAGGCAGTATTTT.

The chain has TRBV2 and TRBJ1-6; D is undetermined. Germline V gene data show CDR1 as SNHLY and CDR2 as FYNNEI. V lost 3 bases and J 6 bases, leaving 9 bases between the germline ends. This CDR3 contains 14 residues. DNA for the CDR3: TGTGCCAGCAGTGATTTCCAGCTTAATTCACCCCTCCACTTT. Amino acids: CASSDFQLNSPLHF. The full variable domain, its missing parts supplied by reference TRBV2 and TRBJ1-6, is EPEVTQTPSHQVTQMGQEVILRCVPISNHLYFYWYRQILGQKVEFLVSFYNNEISEKSEIFDDQFSVERPDGSNFTLKIRSTKLEDSAMYFCASSDFQLNSPLHFGNGTRLTVT.

Comments on this clonotype: This sequence may be a read error, since a much larger clone differs from it by one base. V usage is TRBV10-3 and J usage is TRBJ2-3; 11 positions match TRBD2. The CDR3 has 15 residues. The V gene end was trimmed by 5 bases and the J gene end by 2 bases; junction bases not matched to a gene: 3. In germline, CDR1 is ENHRY, CDR2 SYGVKD. CDR3 sequence (DNA): TGTGCCATCAGTCTAGCGGGAGGAGCCACAGATACGCAGTATTTT. As protein: CAISLAGGATDTQYF.

This clonotype showed up many times. V is TRBV11-2 and J is TRBJ2-6; D is possibly TRBD1 (6 bases). Germline V lookup: CDR1 SGHAT, CDR2 FQNNGV. V lost 4 bases to trimming and J lost 0 bases, with 19 bases between them. CDR3 length: 19 residues. CDR3 amino acids: CASSSPRGRGGSGANVLTF. CDR3 coding DNA: TGTGCCAGCAGCTCCCCGAGGGGAAGAGGGGGCTCTGGGGCCAACGTCCTGACTTTC.

Worth noting for this clonotype: Relative to the germline gene, one junction end is altered; a read error may explain this. The rearrangement links TRBV14 to TRBJ1-1, with a possible D match to TRBD1 (6 bases). CDR3 size: 15 residues. Germline values: CDR1 SGHDN, CDR2 FVKESK. CDR3 protein: CAGSQERNRGAGAFF. CDR3 DNA sequence: TGTGCCGGCAGCCAAGAAAGAAATCGGGGGGCCGGTGCTTTCTTT.

This clonotype was seen only once. The V call is TRBV11-2, the J call TRBJ2-3, with 7 nucleotides matching TRBD2. The length of the CDR3 is 16 residues. V lost 5 bases to trimming and J lost 2 bases; unmatched junction nucleotides: 10. Germline V gene sequence: CDR1 SGHAT, CDR2 FQNNGV. CDR3 amino acids: CASSVQLGRDTDTQYF. DNA of the CDR3: TGTGCCAGCAGCGTACAACTGGGGAGGGACACAGATACGCAGTATTTT.

Regarding this clonotype: Since no conserved phenylalanine or tryptophan closes the CDR3, a read error is the likely cause. The gene calls are TRBV5-4 and TRBJ2-5, with D possibly being TRBD1 or TRBD2 (5 bases each). The germline CDR1 and CDR2 sequences are SGHNT and YYREEE (reference sequence). V was cut by 3 bases and J by 6 bases, with 15 bases left in between. The CDR3 extends over 14 amino acids. The CDR3 here is CASSSPTGRQTQYL. In DNA form, the CDR3 reads TGTGCCAGCAGCTCCCCGACGGGGCGGCAGACCCAGTACCTC.

As to this clonotype: It may be a read error: a sequence one base away is much more abundant. The rearrangement uses TRBV14 and TRBJ2-5; no clear D. The CDR3 length is 13 residues. Per germline, CDR1 SGHDN and CDR2 FVKESK. The DNA for the CDR3 is TGTGCCAACAGCCAAGGGTTGGGAAGGGCCCAGTACTTC. Translation: CANSQGLGRAQYF.

CDR3 region: CSVEGALFDQPQHF. The CDR3, as DNA: TGCAGCGTTGAGGGGGCTCTGTTCGACCAGCCCCAGCATTTT. The chain has TRBV20-1 and TRBJ1-5; 7 nucleotides agree with TRBD1. CDR1 DFQATT and CDR2 SNEGSKA come from the germline V gene (reference sequence). The CDR3 spans 14 residues.

Note on this clonotype: This CDR3 fails to terminate in the conserved phenylalanine or tryptophan, so it likely reflects a read error. The chain is built from TRBV11-2 and TRBJ2-1; 9 bases are a match to TRBD1. J lost 9 bases, V lost 4 bases, and 13 bases had no gene match. Germline loops: CDR1 SGHAT, CDR2 FQNNGV. The CDR3 runs to 16 residues. CDR3 DNA sequence: TGTGCCAGCAGCTCACGCACCGGGACAGGGAGTAGTGAGCAGTTCCTC. It encodes CASSSRTGTGSSEQFL.

Comment on this clonotype: The junction and the germline gene differ at one end; a read error may be behind it. The chain recombines TRBV4-1 with TRBJ1-4; no clear D. The CDR3 sequence is 16 residues long. Germline CDR1 reads MGHRA; CDR2 reads YSYEKL. In DNA form, the CDR3 reads TGTGCCAACAGCCCCGGGATGGGCTCAACTAATGAAAAACTGTTTTTT. Amino acids: CANSPGMGSTNEKLFF.

As concerns this clonotype: The junction shows a germline mismatch at one end, possibly a read error. J is TRBJ2-3 and V is TRBV11-2, with a weak D call TRBD1 (6 bases). From germline, CDR1 is SGHAT and CDR2 FQNNGV. This CDR3 has 16 amino acids. DNA of the CDR3: TGTGCCAGCAGTTTAGTGCAGGGGATCGGAGCAGATATGCAATATTTT. Its protein product is CASSLVQGIGADMQYF.

A note on this clonotype: The conserved phenylalanine or tryptophan normally closing the CDR3 is absent here, so this likely arose from a read error. V and J are TRBV24-1 and TRBJ2-1; possible D gene TRBD2, 7 bases. Per germline, CDR1 KGHDR and CDR2 SFDVKD. This CDR3 is built from 14 residues. The V end was cut by 9 bases, the J end by 6 bases, with 17 bases between. The CDR3 region has the DNA TGTGCCACCTGGGGGGGACATCTAATCAATGAGCAGTTCTCC. Protein product: CATWGGHLINEQFS.